The T cell receptor beta chain under discussion was sequenced for a study of blood T cells in healthy people across ages. Study results and limitations: Relative to aged donors, long-lived donors carried more naive CD4+ cells and displayed higher diversity.

J was trimmed by 2 bases and V by 7 bases; bases with no gene match: 14. CDR1 is SNHLY, CDR2 FYNNEI, per germline. The CDR3 spans 16 residues. Comment on this clonotype: The antigen is not known.

For the second PCR, which ran for about 7 to 11 cycles, a sample-barcoded 5' primer and a J-beta primer mix were used. TCRdb used MiXCR to reprocess the 5' RACE reads, holding one entry per CDR3 protein. The sample lists some 1,000,000 distinct CDR3 sequences, 25% occurring once. This sample was also put to use in a study of T cells of mothers and their children. According to that study: Both sample barcodes and 2-4 random nucleotides came from the M1S primer of the second PCR. Persisting microchimeric T cell clones went undetected.

The chain couples TRBV2 to TRBJ2-7, with 7 bases lining up with TRBD1. This TCR came from a girl aged 2 to 10 in good health. The sequencing input was blood. The CDR3 sequence is CASTQNGQELAYEQYF. As DNA, the CDR3 is TGTGCCAGCACTCAGAACGGACAGGAATTGGCCTACGAGCAGTACTTC.